The clone carrying this T cell receptor beta chain showed up just a few times. This CDR3 has 15 residues. V lost 5 bases to trimming and J lost 5 bases; unmatched junction nucleotides: 10. The germline V gene has CDR1 MNHEY and CDR2 SVGAGI. The entry originates in a study of T cell changes during pregnancy in multiple sclerosis. Clones were read by immunoSEQ multiplex PCR, and TCRdb kept only the in-frame ones, dropping some. The sample carries fewer than 45,000 clones, about nine tenths recorded once. The chain links TRBV6-5 to TRBJ1-2; TRBD1 agrees at 8 bases. The material sequenced was CD4+ T cells from peripheral blood mononuclear cells, taken in the first trimester of pregnancy. The sequence was collected from a female donor with multiple sclerosis, enrolled in a pregnancy study. DNA of the CDR3: TGTGCCAGCAGTCGACAGGGGTGGGGGCTATATGGCTACACCTTC. Its protein is CASSRQGWGLYGYTF.